This record covers a single T cell receptor beta chain. What it binds is unknown. These data come from a study of identical twins. V was pared by 4 bases and J by 2 bases, with 7 bases between. This CDR3 is 14 amino acids long. The germline CDR1 and CDR2 sequences are SGHRS and YFSETQ. The authors used template switching to add a universal primer site and gave cDNA unique molecular identifiers. Using its own MiXCR run on the 5' RACE reads, TCRdb lists one record per CDR3 protein. This table holds about 700,000 distinct CDR3 sequences, roughly 6% found once. Study results and limitations: Memory repertoires showed no such pattern, whereas abundant cord blood beta clonotypes carried fewer insertions. Beta out-of-frame sequences showed weaker excess sharing between twins.

This chain connects TRBV5-1 to TRBJ2-6; no clear D. The sample consisted of naive T cells sorted from blood. The sequence was collected from a man aged 18 to 29 in good health. CDR3 nucleotides: TGCGCCAGCAGCCCGAAGGCTGGGGCCAACGTCCTGACTTTC. This encodes CASSPKAGANVLTF.